This T cell receptor (beta chain) was observed in a study of vaccination effects on CD4 cells after COVID-19. Libraries were prepared by immunoSEQ multiplex PCR; TCRdb keeps only in-frame clonotypes and omits some of them. Of more than 25,000 clones in the sample, around 75% were seen once. To note about this clone: Its antigen is not identified.

Antigen-specific CD4+ T cells were first expanded with viral peptide pools by the ViraFEST assay and only then sequenced. Culturing for roughly 10 days preceded CD4+ T cell isolation. The cohort was immunized with two doses of either the BNT162b2 or mRNA-1273 vaccine. A half-medium replacement with IL-2 medium was carried out on days 3 and 7. The germline V gene encodes CDR1 SEHNR and CDR2 FQNEAQ (reference sequence). The CDR3 runs to 13 residues. V lost 4 bases and J lost 8; bases outside the gene matches: 2. The specimen comprised CD4+ T cells from PBMCs cultured with SARS-CoV-2 spike peptides, sampled after COVID-19 vaccination. V and J are TRBV7-9 and TRBJ2-3; TRBD1 aligns across 11 bases. This sequence was found in a human donor who received a COVID-19 vaccine. Some clones in this sample may be carry-over from other donors' samples. This chain's CDR3 is CASSSGQGVTQYF. The DNA for the CDR3 is TGTGCCAGCAGCTCGGGACAGGGGGTTACGCAGTATTTT.